The 20 T cell receptor beta chains below were found in one sample sequenced in a study of blood T cell repertoires in COVID-19. Some clones are missing from TCRdb's copy, which holds only in-frame ones; the method was immunoSEQ multiplex PCR. Altogether over 40,000 clones are present, roughly four fifths being singletons, with the ten largest covering 14% to 15%. The specimen was peripheral blood. The receptors originated from a human donor in a cohort sampled during active COVID-19.

This clone was detected a few times. V and J are TRBV7-2 and TRBJ1-2, with 8 bases lining up with TRBD1. V shed 5 bases, J shed 2 bases, and the junction held 13 bases outside the gene matches. The V gene's germline CDR1 is SGHTA and CDR2 FQGNSA. The CDR3 contains 17 residues. CDR3 DNA: TGTGCCAGCAGCCATAAATCGGGACAGGATATCAACTATGGCTACACCTTC. As protein: CASSHKSGQDINYGYTF.

The V gene is TRBV28, the J gene TRBJ2-3; D may be TRBD1 (5 bases). Germline CDR1 is MDHEN and CDR2 is SYDVKM. Trimming shortened V by 2 bases and J by 5 bases, and 17 bases separated the two germline ends. This CDR3 contains 16 residues. CDR3 loop: CASSLRQPMNRDTQYF. DNA for the CDR3: TGTGCCAGCAGTTTACGACAGCCAATGAATCGAGATACGCAGTATTTT.

The J gene is TRBJ1-1, the V gene TRBV27; 8 bases align to TRBD1. The CDR3 spans 15 residues. V lost 2 bases and J lost 5; bases outside the gene matches: 7. CDR1 and CDR2 (germline): MNHEY, SMNVEV (reference sequence). Here the CDR3 reads CASSLQGAVRTEAFF. The CDR3 DNA is TGTGCCAGCAGTTTACAGGGGGCGGTGAGGACTGAAGCTTTCTTT.

The chain links TRBV3-1 (or the pseudogene TRBV3-2) to TRBJ2-3; weak D call: TRBD2 (5 bases). The CDR3 sequence is 13 residues long. Trimming shortened V by 6 bases and J by 2 bases, and 9 bases separated the two germline ends. Germline V gene data show CDR1 as LGHDT and CDR2 as YNNKEL (reference sequence). The DNA of the CDR3 is TGTGCCAGCAGTCCCGACTACACAGATACGCAGTATTTT. Its protein product is CASSPDYTDTQYF.

The CDR3 spells CASSVGLANGETQYF. CDR3 DNA: TGCGCCAGCAGCGTGGGACTAGCTAATGGTGAGACCCAGTACTTC. The V and J genes are TRBV4-3 and TRBJ2-5; the match to TRBD2 covers 9 bases. The V and J ends lost 5 bases and 5 bases, in that order; junction bases with no gene match: 9. The CDR3 is 15 residues long. CDR1 and CDR2 (germline): LGHNA, YSLEER.

The rearrangement links TRBV10-3 to TRBJ1-1; 7 bases agree with TRBD1. After removal of 6 bases from V and 9 bases from J, the junction contained 10 bases not matched to a gene. The CDR3 extends over 13 amino acids. The germline V gene encodes CDR1 ENHRY and CDR2 SYGVKD. CDR3 protein: CAIRDRQGGQAFF. The CDR3 bases are TGTGCCATCAGAGATAGACAGGGAGGACAAGCTTTCTTT.

This chain uses TRBV7-2 with TRBJ1-1, with D tentatively TRBD1 (5 bases). CDR3 size: 14 residues. Germline V CDR1 and CDR2: SGHTA, FQGNSA. Between the trimmed V and J ends, which lost 4 bases and 8 bases, there was a span of 17 bases. The CDR3, as DNA: TGTGCCAGCAGCTCCGGAGGGACCCACCTCGAAGCTTTCTTT. Its translation: CASSSGGTHLEAFF.

V is TRBV27 and J is TRBJ1-2; TRBD1 aligns across 9 bases. The CDR3 length is 14 residues. Trimming at V came to 6 bases and at J to 5 bases, leaving 7 bases not matched to a gene. Germline V gives CDR1 MNHEY, CDR2 SMNVEV (reference sequence). The CDR3 sequence is CASRTGTGIYGYTF. For the CDR3, the DNA is TGTGCCAGCAGAACCGGGACAGGGATTTATGGCTACACCTTC.

This chain uses TRBV28 with TRBJ2-6, with 10 positions matching TRBD1. Unmatched junction bases numbered 17, after V lost 11 bases and J lost 4 bases. This CDR3 contains 18 residues. Germline CDR1 and CDR2: MDHEN and SYDVKM. The CDR3 region is CAGQRAGTGVSGANVLTF. In DNA form, the CDR3 reads TGTGCCGGTCAAAGGGCGGGGACAGGGGTCTCCGGGGCCAACGTCCTGACTTTC.

This chain joins TRBV29-1 and TRBJ1-2, with 9 bases aligning to TRBD1. V trimming: 6 bases; J trimming: 5 bases; junction bases outside the gene matches: 10. Germline-derived CDR1 and CDR2 are SQVTM and ANQGSEA. CDR3 length: 14 residues. The CDR3 is CSVRRDREGYGYTF. The CDR3 DNA reads TGCAGCGTCCGCCGGGACAGGGAAGGTTATGGCTACACCTTC.

The chain links TRBV3-1 (or the pseudogene TRBV3-2) to TRBJ1-2, with TRBD1 matching 7 bases. The V gene's germline CDR1 is LGHDT and CDR2 YNNKEL (reference sequence). This CDR3 has 16 residues. V lost 1 base to trimming and J lost 1 base; unmatched junction nucleotides: 6. The CDR3 here is CASSQGSTGYNYGYTF. Written as DNA, the CDR3 is TGTGCCAGCAGCCAAGGTTCGACAGGGTATAACTATGGCTACACCTTC.

Worth noting for this clone: Other DNA sequences in the sample encode the same CDR3. The chain employs TRBV27 and TRBJ2-7; no firm D call. This CDR3 has 14 amino acids. With 4 bases removed from V and 4 bases from J, the gap between germline ends came to 14 bases. The germline V gene encodes CDR1 MNHEY and CDR2 SMNVEV (reference sequence). The CDR3 bases are TGTGCCAGCAGTTCCCGACTGGATAGATACGAGCAGTACTTC. It is translated as CASSSRLDRYEQYF.

V is TRBV28 and J is TRBJ1-5; 7 positions match TRBD1. The CDR3 covers 16 residues. CDR1 is MDHEN, CDR2 SYDVKM, per germline. The V and J ends lost 4 bases and 7 bases, in that order; junction bases with no gene match: 13. The DNA of the CDR3 is TGTGCCAGCAGTTCCCGACAGGGAGGTAATACGCAGCCCCAGCATTTT. As protein: CASSSRQGGNTQPQHF.

This clone appeared once. The chain carries TRBV4-1 and TRBJ2-1, with 12 nucleotides matching TRBD2. Germline CDR1 reads MGHRA; CDR2 reads YSYEKL. V was clipped by 0 bases and J by 6 bases; unmatched bases: 6. The CDR3 is made up of 17 amino acids. In nucleotides, the CDR3 is TGCGCCAGCAGCCAAGAGGCCAGGACTAGCGGGGCCAATGAGCAGTTCTTC. Protein: CASSQEARTSGANEQFF.

This clone was seen more than once but under ten times. This sequence joins TRBV7-2 and TRBJ1-1; D ambiguous. This CDR3 contains 12 residues. The ends were cut back, 5 bases at V and 4 bases at J, with 8 bases in the middle. CDR1 SGHTA and CDR2 FQGNSA come from the germline V gene. This CDR3 reads CASSPYGTEAFF. The CDR3 coding sequence is TGTGCCAGCAGCCCCTACGGCACTGAAGCTTTCTTT.

The chain joins TRBV5-1 to TRBJ2-5; possible D gene TRBD2, 5 bases. The germline V gene encodes CDR1 SGHRS and CDR2 YFSETQ. The CDR3 has 11 amino acids. The ends were cut back, 5 bases at V and 11 bases at J, with 13 bases in the middle. CDR3 bases: TGCGCCAGCAGGAGAAGCGGACGACAGTACTTC. It specifies CASRRSGRQYF.

The chain links TRBV14 to TRBJ2-7; perhaps TRBD2 as D (5 bases). CDR1 and CDR2 from the germline V gene are SGHDN and FVKESK. Trimming removed 0 bases at V and 3 bases at J, with 12 bases between. This CDR3 contains 15 residues. As DNA, the CDR3 is TGTGCCAGCAGCCAAGAGAGGGTAAGAAGCTACGAGCAGTACTTC. Its protein is CASSQERVRSYEQYF.

The V call is TRBV27, the J call TRBJ2-1; 7 bases are a match to TRBD1. The CDR3 is 15 amino acids. Per the germline V gene, CDR1 is MNHEY and CDR2 is SMNVEV (reference sequence). V dropped 5 bases and J dropped 1; count of bases not matched to a gene: 5. The CDR3 reads CASSITGASYNEQFF. CDR3 sequence (DNA): TGTGCCAGCAGTATAACAGGGGCTTCCTACAATGAGCAGTTCTTC.

The chain joins TRBV12-3 or TRBV12-4 to TRBJ2-7; unclear D gene. The CDR3 is 12 residues long. The V gene lost 6 bases and the J gene lost 4 bases, with 10 bases spanning the gap. The CDR3 coding sequence is TGTGCCAGCAGGGGCCCCAAATACGAGCAGTACTTC. This gives the protein CASRGPKYEQYF.

There are a few counts of this clone. This rearrangement joins TRBV7-2 to TRBJ1-5; no clear D. V shed 5 bases and J shed 0 bases, with 14 bases lying between them. The germline V gene encodes CDR1 SGHTA and CDR2 FQGNSA. This CDR3 is 16 amino acids long. DNA of the CDR3: TGTGCCAGCAGCCTAATCTCTCGCCCTAGCAATCAGCCCCAGCATTTT. Protein product: CASSLISRPSNQPQHF.